Presented here are 30 T cell receptor beta chains from one specimen sequenced in a study of blood T cell repertoires in COVID-19. Only in-frame clones appear in the TCRdb table, and some are missing; sequencing was by immunoSEQ multiplex PCR. Among some 250,000 clones, more than 75% were seen once, and the ten largest hold roughly 15%. The sequencing sample was made of PBMCs or T cells enriched from blood (not recorded which). All receptors come from a man aged 18-30 years who had recovered from COVID-19.

The chain couples TRBV14 to TRBJ2-7; D not resolved. Germline-derived CDR1 and CDR2 are SGHDN and FVKESK. Trimming cost V 1 base and J 11 bases, with 18 bases left between them. The CDR3 runs 14 residues. The CDR3 protein is CASSQGLINSVEYF. The CDR3 nucleotides are TGTGCCAGCAGCCAAGGACTCATAAATTCGGTCGAGTACTTC.

The chain has TRBV3-1 (or the pseudogene TRBV3-2) and TRBJ2-1; 9 bases are shared with TRBD2. Germline V gene sequence: CDR1 LGHDT, CDR2 YNNKEL (reference sequence). V trimming: 3 bases; J trimming: 15 bases; junction bases outside the gene matches: 12. The CDR3 loop spans 14 amino acids. Here the CDR3 DNA reads TGTGCCAGCAGCCAGGGGCGGGGGGGCGGTTATTCGTTCTTC. It yields the protein CASSQGRGGGYSFF.

The chain combines TRBV27 with TRBJ1-6, with 7 nucleotides matching TRBD1. Germline-derived CDR1 and CDR2 are MNHEY and SMNVEV (reference sequence). The CDR3 has 15 residues. V trimming: 2 bases; J trimming: 6 bases; junction bases outside the gene matches: 4. The CDR3 sequence: CASSLAGGGNSPLHF. In nucleotides, the CDR3 is TGTGCCAGCAGTTTAGCAGGGGGTGGTAATTCACCCCTCCACTTT.

This clone occurred once. This rearrangement joins TRBV6-5 to TRBJ1-4; D call uncertain. Germline assignment: CDR1 MNHEY and CDR2 SVGAGI. The germline V and J ends were trimmed by 11 bases and 3 bases, with 7 bases remaining between them. This CDR3 is 11 amino acids long. DNA of the CDR3: TGTGCCTCGAGGTCTAATGAAAAACTGTTTTTT. This translates into CASRSNEKLFF.

The V gene is TRBV3-1 (or the pseudogene TRBV3-2), the J gene TRBJ2-1; TRBD2 agrees at 7 bases. The CDR3 runs 17 residues. Germline V lookup: CDR1 LGHDT, CDR2 YNNKEL (reference sequence). The V segment lost 0 bases and the J segment 2 bases; nucleotides outside the gene matches: 7. CDR3 nucleotide sequence: TGTGCCAGCAGCCAAGACGGGTCGGGGGGTCCCTACAATGAGCAGTTCTTC. Its translation is CASSQDGSGGPYNEQFF.

The CDR3 is CASTTDSTNEKLFF. DNA for the CDR3: TGCGCCAGCACCACGGACAGTACTAATGAAAAACTGTTTTTT. The V gene is TRBV5-1, the J gene TRBJ1-4; D possibly corresponds to TRBD1 (6 bases). V dropped 6 bases and J dropped 2 bases, with 11 bases sitting between them. Germline V CDR1 and CDR2: SGHRS, YFSETQ. The CDR3 covers 14 residues.

J is TRBJ2-7 and V is TRBV18, with D hard to call. CDR1 KGHSH and CDR2 LQKENI come from the germline V gene. The CDR3 totals 12 residues. V lost 4 bases and J 5 bases, leaving 9 bases between the germline ends. DNA for the CDR3: TGTGCCAGCTCACAGTGGGCCGACGAGCAGTACTTC. Protein: CASSQWADEQYF.

CDR3 sequence reads: CASGFGGRVGETQYF. CDR3 coding DNA: TGTGCTAGTGGTTTCGGCGGGAGGGTCGGAGAGACCCAGTACTTC. The chain is built from TRBV12-5 and TRBJ2-5; 9 bases agree with TRBD2. This CDR3 is 15 amino acids long. V gave up 3 bases and J gave up 4 bases; unmatched junction bases: 6. Germline values: CDR1 LGHNT, CDR2 FRNRAP. The entire variable domain, with the rest obtained from reference TRBV12-5 and TRBJ2-5, is as follows: DARVTQTPRHKVTEMGQEVTMRCQPILGHNTVFWYRQTMMQGLELLAYFRNRAPLDDSGMPKDRFSAEMPDATLATLKIQPSEPRDSAVYFCASGFGGRVGETQYFGPGTRLLVL.

This clone turned up a few times. V is TRBV12-3 or TRBV12-4 and J is TRBJ2-7, with TRBD1 matching over 7 bases. This CDR3 region has 13 residues. Losses at the gene ends were 6 bases for V and 2 bases for J; bases not matched to a gene: 4. The CDR3 region has the DNA TGTGCCAGCAGCGACAGGGCCGCCTACGAGCAGTACTTC. Amino acids: CASSDRAAYEQYF.

V gene TRBV19 combines with J gene TRBJ1-3, with 8 positions matching TRBD1. CDR1 and CDR2 from the germline V gene are LNHDA and SQIVND (reference sequence). Unmatched junction bases numbered 7, after V lost 2 bases and J lost 4 bases. The CDR3 covers 16 residues. CDR3 coding DNA: TGTGCCAGTAGTATATCTACCGGGACAGGAGGAAACACCATATATTTT. Translating it yields CASSISTGTGGNTIYF.

The chain links TRBV12-3 or TRBV12-4 to TRBJ2-7, with D uncertain. Between the trimmed V and J ends, which lost 2 bases and 6 bases, there was a span of 5 bases. This CDR3 has 11 residues. CDR3 bases: TGTGCCAGCAGTTTATTTCGCGAGCAGTACTTC. Protein product: CASSLFREQYF.

J is TRBJ1-3 and V is TRBV5-1; D remains ambiguous. CDR3 length: 17 residues. Germline V gene data show CDR1 as SGHRS and CDR2 as YFSETQ. V was clipped by 1 base and J by 1 base, with 15 bases between them. CDR3 region: CASSLKSGGRSGNTIYF. The CDR3 coding sequence is TGCGCCAGCAGCTTGAAATCGGGAGGAAGGTCTGGAAACACCATATATTTT.

The chain employs TRBV5-1 and TRBJ2-3; 9 nucleotides match TRBD1. J was trimmed by 2 bases and V by 1 base; bases with no gene match: 5. Germline V gene sequence: CDR1 SGHRS, CDR2 YFSETQ. The CDR3 spans 16 residues. The CDR3 loop is CASSLWGQGITDTQYF. Here the CDR3 DNA reads TGCGCCAGCAGCTTGTGGGGACAGGGCATCACAGATACGCAGTATTTT.

This clone has only one observation. The V call is TRBV28, the J call TRBJ1-1, with D unresolved. Germline CDR1 and CDR2: MDHEN and SYDVKM. The CDR3 loop spans 12 amino acids. The V and J ends lost 7 bases and 11 bases respectively, with 17 bases between them. The CDR3 sequence: CASTPGTSRAFF. The CDR3 DNA reads as TGTGCCAGCACCCCGGGTACTTCGCGGGCTTTCTTT.

This sequence joins TRBV3-1 (or the pseudogene TRBV3-2) and TRBJ2-7; 9 bases fit TRBD2. The CDR3 consists of 14 residues. The germline CDR1 and CDR2 sequences are LGHDT and YNNKEL (reference sequence). The V and J ends lost 5 bases and 2 bases, in that order; junction bases with no gene match: 4. The DNA of the CDR3 is TGTGCCAGCAGCTTGACTAGCGGAACCTACGAGCAGTACTTC. Translation gives CASSLTSGTYEQYF.

The chain uses TRBV7-9 and TRBJ2-5; possible D gene TRBD1, 5 bases. This CDR3 is 14 amino acids long. Trimming left V 0 bases short and J 5 bases short, with 10 bases between. The V gene's germline CDR1 is SEHNR and CDR2 FQNEAQ (reference sequence). The CDR3 reads CASSLAGPGETQYF. The CDR3 DNA reads as TGTGCCAGCAGCTTAGCGGGGCCAGGGGAGACCCAGTACTTC. Drawing the rest from reference TRBV7-9 and TRBJ2-5, the complete variable domain is DTGVSQNPRHKITKRGQNVTFRCDPISEHNRLYWYRQTLGQGPEFLTYFQNEAQLEKSRLLSDRFSAERPKGSFSTLEIQRTEQGDSAMYLCASSLAGPGETQYFGPGTRLLVL.

The chain couples TRBV30 to TRBJ1-1; D is ambiguous. CDR1 GTSNPN and CDR2 SVGIG come from the germline V gene (reference sequence). The CDR3 loop spans 13 amino acids. Trimming took 2 bases from V and 1 from J, leaving 8 bases between them. CDR3 nucleotides: TGTGCCTGGAGTTGGAACAGGAACACTGAAGCTTTCTTT. It specifies CAWSWNRNTEAFF.

This clone was seen only once. V and J are TRBV6-1 and TRBJ2-3; 13 positions agree with TRBD2. The V gene's germline CDR1 is MNHNS and CDR2 SASEGT. V was clipped by 1 base and J by 0 bases; unmatched bases: 4. The CDR3 covers 18 residues. This CDR3 is CASSEGGTSGASTDTQYF. Written as DNA, the CDR3 is TGTGCCAGCAGTGAAGGCGGGACTAGCGGGGCTAGCACAGATACGCAGTATTTT.

The V gene is TRBV5-1, the J gene TRBJ2-2; the match to TRBD2 covers 8 bases. After removal of 4 bases from V and 1 base from J, the junction contained 6 bases not matched to a gene. Germline lookup yields CDR1 SGHRS and CDR2 YFSETQ. The length of the CDR3 is 16 residues. Here the CDR3 DNA reads TGCGCCAGCAGCAGAAGCGGGGGACAGAACACCGGGGAGCTGTTTTTT. Protein product: CASSRSGGQNTGELFF.

J is TRBJ1-2 and V is TRBV19; 8 nucleotides line up with TRBD1. CDR1 and CDR2 from the germline V gene are LNHDA and SQIVND (reference sequence). CDR3 length: 13 residues. J gave up 5 bases and V 4 bases, and 3 bases lay outside the gene matches. For the CDR3, the DNA is TGTGCCAGTAGTAGCTGGACAGGGTATGGCTACACCTTC. Translating it yields CASSSWTGYGYTF.

CDR3: CASSQEGISYEQYF. The CDR3 DNA reads as TGCGCCAGCAGCCAGGAGGGGATCTCCTACGAGCAGTACTTC. J is TRBJ2-7 and V is TRBV4-1; D is possibly TRBD2 (6 bases). CDR3 length: 14 amino acids. Germline CDR1 is MGHRA and CDR2 is YSYEKL. The V end was cut by 3 bases, the J end by 0 bases, with 9 bases between.

The chain couples TRBV6-5 to TRBJ1-1, with TRBD1 as a possible D gene (5 bases). The CDR3 consists of 13 residues. V shed 6 bases and J shed 1 base, with 9 bases lying between them. The V gene's germline CDR1 is MNHEY and CDR2 SVGAGI. This CDR3 is CASRRQRNTEAFF. DNA of the CDR3: TGTGCCAGCAGACGACAGAGGAACACTGAAGCTTTCTTT.

This clone occurred a few times. The gene calls are TRBV12-3 or TRBV12-4 and TRBJ1-2, with D maybe TRBD1 (6 bases). CDR3 length: 12 amino acids. Trimming stripped 5 bases from V and 7 bases from J, with 11 bases between. CDR3 residues: CASSRRGSGYTF. Written as DNA, the CDR3 is TGTGCCAGCAGTCGCAGGGGATCTGGCTACACCTTC.

The chain joins TRBV21-1 to TRBJ1-2; the D call TRBD1 from the table was never checked on the DNA. TRBV21-1 is a pseudogene segment. The CDR3 runs 15 residues. In DNA form, the CDR3 reads TGTGCCAGCAGCAAAGCCCGTTGGGACAGGGCGGCCTACACCTTC. Translated, it gives CASSKARWDRAAYTF.

The V and J genes are TRBV9 and TRBJ2-5; 7 nucleotides align to TRBD1. Germline lookup yields CDR1 SGDLS and CDR2 YYNGEE. Losses at the gene ends were 0 bases for V and 6 bases for J; bases not matched to a gene: 11. The CDR3 loop spans 16 amino acids. Here the CDR3 reads CASSVAFDRAVQTQYF. DNA of the CDR3: TGTGCCAGCAGCGTAGCCTTCGACAGGGCGGTACAGACCCAGTACTTC.

This rearrangement joins TRBV10-3 to TRBJ1-5; 7 bases are shared with TRBD1. This CDR3 comprises 17 residues. The trim removed 3 bases at V and 0 bases at J, leaving 8 bases unmatched. Germline V gene lookup returns CDR1 ENHRY and CDR2 SYGVKD. The CDR3 region is CAISDRTGGISNQPQHF. CDR3 coding DNA: TGTGCCATCAGTGACCGGACAGGAGGGATTAGCAATCAGCCCCAGCATTTT.

The genes are TRBV10-3 and TRBJ2-1; TRBD1 matches at 8 bases. Germline assignment: CDR1 ENHRY and CDR2 SYGVKD. The CDR3 consists of 16 residues. The V and J ends lost 6 bases and 0 bases, in that order; junction bases with no gene match: 7. As DNA, the CDR3 is TGTGCCATCAGCCGGACCGGACAGGGCTCCTACAATGAGCAGTTCTTC. Protein product: CAISRTGQGSYNEQFF.

This chain uses TRBV7-2 with TRBJ1-2; the match to TRBD1 covers 9 bases. The CDR3 covers 16 residues. Germline V gene lookup returns CDR1 SGHTA and CDR2 FQGNSA. The trim removed 4 bases at V and 8 bases at J, leaving 14 bases unmatched. The CDR3 sequence: CASSYSRDREFGGYTF. In DNA form, the CDR3 reads TGTGCCAGCAGCTACTCTAGGGACAGGGAATTTGGAGGCTACACCTTC.

The rearrangement uses TRBV12-3 or TRBV12-4 and TRBJ1-2; unclear D gene. The germline V and J ends were trimmed by 6 bases and 8 bases, with 13 bases remaining between them. The CDR3 is 12 amino acids. The chain's CDR3 is CASSPWSQGYTF. The CDR3, as DNA: TGTGCCAGCAGCCCGTGGTCCCAGGGCTACACCTTC.

V gene TRBV5-1 combines with J gene TRBJ1-6, with a weak D call TRBD1 (6 bases). CDR3 length: 16 residues. Trimming stripped 4 bases from V and 6 bases from J, with 17 bases between. The germline CDR1 and CDR2 sequences are SGHRS and YFSETQ. For the CDR3, the DNA is TGCGCCAGCAGCGTAAATGCAGGGGTAGGTAATTCACCCCTCCACTTT. Translating gives CASSVNAGVGNSPLHF.